The entry that follows covers one TCR beta chain sequence. Per germline, CDR1 LNHDA and CDR2 SQIVND (reference sequence). This CDR3 region has 17 residues. V trimming: 6 bases; J trimming: 2 bases; junction bases outside the gene matches: 16. This sample stems from a study of blood T cell repertoires in COVID-19. Whole-study context: Samples taken during acute and convalescent COVID-19 were collected in the United States, Italy and Spain. From T cells, B-cell-depleted T cells, or PBMCs came the material, which was cDNA or gDNA.

Authors' data handling: Estimation of nucleated cell counts relied on the amplification of reference gene primers. Repertoires were generated with immunoSEQ multiplex PCR, while TCRdb's copy carries only in-frame clones and drops some. D and trimming were read from the DNA, whereas the V and J calls and clone size are those reported in that table. The sample carries 150,000 to 200,000 clones, about 89% recorded once. The chain combines TRBV19 with TRBJ2-7, with TRBD1 matching 7 bases. The receptor comes from a middle-aged man with acute or convalescent COVID-19. Material for sequencing was peripheral blood. The CDR3 bases are TGTGCCAGTAGCCCAATCATCCGGGACAGTGAACCCTACGAGCAGTACTTC. Translation gives CASSPIIRDSEPYEQYF. The complete variable domain, with remaining parts taken from reference TRBV19 and TRBJ2-7, reads DGGITQSPKYLFRKEGQNVTLSCEQNLNHDAMYWYRQDPGQGLRLIYYSQIVNDFQKGDIAEGYSVSREKKESFPLTVTSAQKNPTAFYLCASSPIIRDSEPYEQYFGPGTRLTVT.